These 28 T cell receptor beta chains were sequenced from one sample in a study of metastatic and nonmetastatic thyroid tumors. The entire patient cohort was treatment-naive prior to thyroid surgery. TCRdb reassembled clones from the PCR reads with MiXCR. Of tens of thousands of clones listed, 23% were seen once; the top ten hold roughly 2.2%. The source material was blood. The source is a female donor with papillary thyroid cancer or a benign thyroid nodule (not recorded which). Some clones in this sample may be carry-over from other donors' samples.

There are many counts of this clone. V and J are TRBV19 and TRBJ1-5, with D tentatively TRBD1 (5 bases). Per the germline V gene, CDR1 is LNHDA and CDR2 is SQIVND (reference sequence). This CDR3 region has 15 residues. V was cut by 4 bases and J by 0 bases, with 10 bases left in between. CDR3 region: CASSSAGNSNQPQHF. CDR3 coding DNA: TGTGCCAGTAGTAGTGCAGGGAATAGCAATCAGCCCCAGCATTTT.

This clone has a count of ten or more. Other nucleotide sequences in the sample specify the same CDR3. The chain recombines TRBV7-2 with TRBJ2-1; 12 bases agree with TRBD2. The V and J ends lost 3 bases and 4 bases, in that order; junction bases with no gene match: 1. CDR3 size: 15 residues. Germline assignment: CDR1 SGHTA and CDR2 FQGNSA. The CDR3: CASSLGLAGYNEQFF. The CDR3 region has the DNA TGTGCCAGCAGCTTGGGACTAGCGGGTTACAATGAGCAGTTCTTC.

This clone was detected many times. The V gene is TRBV6-6, the J gene TRBJ2-3, with a tentative D call TRBD1 (5 bases). Germline V gives CDR1 MNHNY, CDR2 SVGAGI (reference sequence). Trimming removed 2 bases at V and 4 bases at J, with 13 bases between. The length of the CDR3 is 15 residues. CDR3 in amino acids: CASSYIRVGADTQYF. DNA for the CDR3: TGTGCCAGCAGTTACATTCGGGTAGGGGCAGATACGCAGTATTTT.

On this clone: One end of the junction fails to match germline, which may point to a read error. The chain recombines TRBV4-1 with TRBJ1-5; TRBD1 is a possible D gene (5 bases). This CDR3 has 18 amino acids. Germline V gene data show CDR1 as MGHRA and CDR2 as YSYEKL. CDR3 sequence (DNA): TGCGCCAGCAGCCAAGATGCGGCAGGGCGTATGGGCTATCAGCCTCAGCAATTT. Residues: CASSQDAAGRMGYQPQQF.

To note about this clone: The sample holds other DNA sequences that translate to the same CDR3. This chain joins TRBV20-1 and TRBJ2-5, with 8 bases aligning to TRBD1. V shed 5 bases, J shed 5 bases, and the junction held 10 bases outside the gene matches. The CDR3 has 14 residues. Germline CDR1 is DFQATT and CDR2 is SNEGSKA (reference sequence). The CDR3 nucleotides read TGCAGTGCTCCCCGGACAGGGTCTGGTGAGACCCAGTACTTC. Protein product: CSAPRTGSGETQYF.

At least ten counts were recorded for this clone. The chain has TRBV11-3 and TRBJ2-1; a weak D match, TRBD1 (5 bases). V lost 1 base to trimming and J lost 2 bases, with 9 bases between them. The germline gives CDR1 SGHNT, CDR2 YENEEA. The CDR3 covers 15 residues. The CDR3 spells CASSLGQDTYNEQFF. The DNA of the CDR3 is TGTGCCAGCAGCTTAGGCCAGGACACCTACAATGAGCAGTTCTTC.

This clone has a count of ten or more. The genes are TRBV3-1 and TRBJ1-1; 7 bases match TRBD1. Unmatched junction bases numbered 5, after V lost 1 base and J lost 6 bases. Germline lookup yields CDR1 LGHDT and CDR2 YNNKEL (reference sequence). The CDR3 contains 14 residues. CDR3 in amino acids: CASSQAQGTAEAFF. Written as DNA, the CDR3 is TGTGCCAGCAGCCAAGCACAGGGGACCGCTGAAGCTTTCTTT.

There are many counts of this clone. Germline is not matched at one junction end, which may reflect a read error. The V gene is TRBV3-1, the J gene TRBJ2-6; D assignment may be TRBD1 or TRBD2 (6 bases each). The CDR3 sequence is 12 residues long. The germline gives CDR1 LGHDT, CDR2 YNNKEL (reference sequence). The CDR3 DNA is TGTGCCAGCAGCCCACTCTCGGGGGCCCAGGCTTTC. Residues: CASSPLSGAQAF.

This clone occurred many times. The same CDR3 is also encoded by other DNA sequences in this sample. The chain links TRBV10-3 to TRBJ2-1; TRBD2 matches 12 bases. After removal of 2 bases from V and 7 bases from J, the junction contained 6 bases not matched to a gene. Germline V gene lookup returns CDR1 ENHRY and CDR2 SYGVKD. CDR3 length: 16 residues. The CDR3 protein is CAISETSGRNANEQFF. The CDR3 DNA sequence: TGTGCCATCAGTGAGACTAGCGGGAGGAACGCGAATGAGCAGTTCTTC.

Comments on this clone: One end of the junction is discordant with germline, which a read error may explain. V and J are TRBV18 and TRBJ1-4; D call uncertain. This CDR3 is 14 amino acids long. Germline assignment: CDR1 KGHSH and CDR2 LQKENI. The CDR3: CASSPPETYEKMCF. DNA of the CDR3: TGTGCCAGCTCACCCCCAGAGACTTATGAAAAAATGTGTTTT.

The gene calls are TRBV6-4 and TRBJ2-1; TRBD2 matches 11 bases. V was pared by 2 bases and J by 9 bases, with 6 bases of the junction left unmatched. The germline gives CDR1 MRHNA, CDR2 SNTAGT. This CDR3 region has 15 residues. CDR3 DNA sequence: TGTGCCAGCAGTGACGATACTAGCGGGGGTAGTGAGCAGTTCTTC. It translates to CASSDDTSGGSEQFF.

Worth noting for this clone: An end of the junction does not agree with germline; a read error may underlie this. CDR3 nucleotides: TGTCCCAGCAGCTTGGGGACTAGCGGGATCACCTCCTACGAGCAGTACTTC. It translates to CPSSLGTSGITSYEQYF. This rearrangement joins TRBV11-2 to TRBJ2-7; 13 nucleotides agree with TRBD2. CDR1 and CDR2 (germline): SGHAT, FQNNGV. The CDR3 is 17 residues long.

Within the sample, this clone is medium-sized. The chain has TRBV20-1 and TRBJ2-3; D possibly corresponds to TRBD2 (5 bases). With 3 bases removed from V and 4 bases from J, the gap between germline ends came to 14 bases. The CDR3 has 14 amino acids. Germline-derived CDR1 and CDR2 are DFQATT and SNEGSKA (reference sequence). The CDR3 coding sequence is TGCAGTGCTAGCCCACCTCTAGCCGCAGATACGCAGTATTTT. Translation: CSASPPLAADTQYF.

This clone is judged medium-sized. The chain joins TRBV6-5 to TRBJ2-1; 12 nucleotides align to TRBD2. This CDR3 spans 17 amino acids. The germline gives CDR1 MNHEY, CDR2 SVGAGI. The V segment lost 6 bases and the J segment 4 bases; nucleotides outside the gene matches: 10. CDR3 loop: CASRRTLAGGPYNEQFF. The CDR3 nucleotides read TGTGCCAGCAGAAGAACTCTAGCGGGAGGGCCGTACAATGAGCAGTTCTTC.

This clone showed up many times. The chain uses TRBV5-1 and TRBJ1-1; D remains ambiguous. Trimming took off 0 bases at V and 4 bases at J, with 19 bases between the two ends. CDR1 is SGHRS and CDR2 is YFSETQ in the germline V gene. The length of the CDR3 is 17 residues. The CDR3 sequence is CASSLDTRVPRGTEAFF. In DNA, the CDR3 is TGCGCCAGCAGCTTGGATACACGAGTACCGCGGGGCACTGAAGCTTTCTTT.

This chain uses TRBV28 with TRBJ1-1, with D perhaps matching TRBD1 (5 bases). Germline lookup yields CDR1 MDHEN and CDR2 SYDVKM. Trimming pared 8 bases from V and 6 bases from J, leaving 22 bases between. The CDR3 sequence is 15 residues long. The CDR3 DNA reads TGTGCCAGCCCCCCTCTTTTGGGGGTAGGAGCTGAAGCTTTCTTT. Translating gives CASPPLLGVGAEAFF. The variable domain in full, with the rest retrieved from reference TRBV28 and TRBJ1-1, is DVKVTQSSRYLVKRTGEKVFLECVQDMDHENMFWYRQDPGLGLRLIYFSYDVKMKEKGDIPEGYSVSREKKERFSLILESASTNQTSMYLCASPPLLGVGAEAFFGQGTRLTVV.

With respect to this clone: A much larger clone lies one base from this, so it may be a read error. The chain has TRBV4-2 and TRBJ2-3; possibly TRBD1 or TRBD2 for D (6 bases each). This CDR3 region has 15 residues. Trimming shortened V by 5 bases and J by 6 bases, and 18 bases separated the two germline ends. The germline gives CDR1 LGHNA, CDR2 YNFKEQ. The CDR3 reads CASSSRLLGGDTQYF. CDR3 coding DNA: TGTGCCAGCAGCTCCCGACTGCTAGGGGGGGATACGCAGTATTTT.

This clone was seen ten or more times. The chain uses TRBV29-1 and TRBJ2-1; 13 nucleotides line up with TRBD2. This CDR3 is 14 amino acids long. Looked up from germline, CDR1 is SQVTM and CDR2 is ANQGSEA. Trimming at V came to 4 bases and at J to 7 bases, leaving 4 bases not matched to a gene. The DNA for the CDR3 is TGCAGCGTTGGAACTAGCGGGAGGGGGAATGAGCAGTTCTTC. It yields the protein CSVGTSGRGNEQFF.

This clone was detected only a few times. V is TRBV5-5 and J is TRBJ2-3, with 8 bases that match TRBD2. The germline V gene has CDR1 SGHKS and CDR2 YYEKEE (reference sequence). V shed 6 bases, J shed 1 base, and the junction held 4 bases outside the gene matches. The CDR3 spans 14 residues. The CDR3 spells CASNQLAGTDTQYF. The CDR3 coding sequence is TGTGCCAGCAACCAACTAGCGGGCACAGATACGCAGTATTTT.

Note on this clone: A read error may be the cause here, since a much bigger clone is one base away. This CDR3 is missing its conserved last phenylalanine or tryptophan, likely due to a read error. Because the CDR3's place on the DNA is in doubt, the DNA is left out and the CDR3 is given as listed by TCRdb. The CDR3 spells CSFELAGGPS. The V and J genes are TRBV29-1 and TRBJ2-7; TRBD2 is the table's D call and was not checked against the DNA. The CDR3 region is 10 residues in length, termini included. Germline CDR1 and CDR2: SQVTM and ANQGSEA.

This chain joins TRBV12-3 or TRBV12-4 and TRBJ1-5; no firm D call. V lost 4 bases, J lost 5 bases, and 6 bases lay in between. The CDR3 is 12 amino acids. CDR3 loop: CASSYSYQPQHF. The CDR3 region has the DNA TGTGCCAGCAGTTACAGTTATCAGCCCCAGCATTTT.

This clone was seen ten or more times. The V call is TRBV11-2, the J call TRBJ2-3, with TRBD2 as a possible D gene (5 bases). This CDR3 comprises 12 residues. The germline CDR1 and CDR2 sequences are SGHAT and FQNNGV. With 4 bases removed from V and 6 bases from J, the gap between germline ends came to 8 bases. Written as DNA, the CDR3 is TGTGCCAGCAGCTCCGTAGCGGATACGCAGTATTTT. It is translated as CASSSVADTQYF.

This chain connects TRBV6-1 to TRBJ2-3; D ambiguous. This CDR3 is built from 16 residues. The V and J ends lost 2 bases and 2 bases respectively, with 14 bases between them. The germline V gene encodes CDR1 MNHNS and CDR2 SASEGT. The CDR3 DNA reads TGTGCCAGCAGTGAATCGAGCTGTGGGGTCACAGATACGCAGTATTTT. It encodes CASSESSCGVTDTQYF.

Ten or more counts support this clone. V is TRBV2 and J is TRBJ1-1; tentatively, D is TRBD1 (5 bases). Germline V lookup: CDR1 SNHLY, CDR2 FYNNEI. V lost 7 bases and J lost 2, with 11 bases in between. The CDR3 contains 13 residues. The CDR3 region is CASTETENTEAFF. CDR3 sequence (DNA): TGTGCCAGCACAGAGACAGAAAACACTGAAGCTTTCTTT.

The CDR3 here is CATIDPGLGNTEAFF. CDR3 in DNA: TGTGCCACCATTGACCCCGGACTGGGGAACACTGAAGCTTTCTTT. The chain joins TRBV24-1 to TRBJ1-1; no firm D call. V was pared by 8 bases and J by 1 base, with 16 bases between. The CDR3 length is 15 residues. Germline V gene lookup returns CDR1 KGHDR and CDR2 SFDVKD.

This clone has a count of ten or more. This chain uses TRBV5-6 with TRBJ2-7, with 7 bases fitting TRBD2. Germline loops: CDR1 SGHDT, CDR2 YYEEEE. Germline trimming cut 8 bases from V and 7 bases from J; bases unmatched to any gene: 15. The CDR3 has 14 residues. CDR3 amino acids: CASPWGRALEEQYF. DNA for the CDR3: TGTGCCAGTCCTTGGGGGAGGGCCTTGGAGGAGCAGTACTTC.

The rearrangement joins TRBV20-1 to TRBJ2-3; 7 bases are shared with TRBD2. Germline V lookup: CDR1 DFQATT, CDR2 SNEGSKA (reference sequence). After removal of 0 bases from V and 3 bases from J, the junction contained 3 bases not matched to a gene. This CDR3 contains 14 residues. The CDR3 DNA follows: TGCAGTGCTAGAGAGGGAGGGTGGACAGATACGCAGTATTTT. Amino acid sequence: CSAREGGWTDTQYF.

This clone is termed medium-sized. V and J are TRBV6-1 and TRBJ2-7; 9 bases fit TRBD1. CDR3 size: 13 residues. J was trimmed by 8 bases and V by 5 bases; bases with no gene match: 7. Germline loops: CDR1 MNHNS, CDR2 SASEGT. CDR3 residues: CASSRGQGAKQYF. The CDR3 nucleotides read TGTGCCAGCAGTAGGGGACAGGGTGCTAAGCAGTACTTC.